These 12 T cell receptor beta chains were all obtained from the same sample, sequenced in a study of blood T cell repertoires in COVID-19. Using immunoSEQ multiplex PCR, the repertoire was profiled, and TCRdb retains in-frame clones only, with some absent. The table lists roughly 110,000 clones, roughly 84% of them singletons. The specimen sequenced was peripheral blood. The receptors were sampled from a human donor in a cohort sampled during active COVID-19.

This sequence joins TRBV7-2 and TRBJ1-5; 9 bases agree with TRBD1. The CDR3 length is 14 residues. V lost 5 bases to trimming and J lost 6 bases; unmatched junction nucleotides: 5. In germline, CDR1 is SGHTA, CDR2 FQGNSA. The DNA of the CDR3 is TGTGCCAGCAGCCCTACAGGGGGCGGTCAGCCCCAGCATTTT. Protein product: CASSPTGGGQPQHF.

The J gene is TRBJ2-1, the V gene TRBV7-2, with 8 bases fitting TRBD2. The CDR3 has 14 amino acids. Germline V CDR1 and CDR2: SGHTA, FQGNSA. V was pared by 8 bases and J by 3 bases, with 6 bases of the junction left unmatched. In DNA form, the CDR3 reads TGTGCCAGCGTGGGCGGGAGGAGCTACAATGAGCAGTTCTTC. Translating gives CASVGGRSYNEQFF.

In this sample, this clone turned up once. V usage is TRBV7-2 and J usage is TRBJ2-5, with a weak D call TRBD1 (5 bases). CDR1 is SGHTA and CDR2 is FQGNSA in the germline V gene. This CDR3 is 16 amino acids long. V lost 2 bases and J 5 bases, leaving 18 bases between the germline ends. The CDR3 region is CASSLSAGLIRETQYF. The CDR3 bases are TGTGCCAGCAGCTTATCGGCAGGGCTTATTAGGGAGACCCAGTACTTC.

The chain uses TRBV4-1 and TRBJ1-1, with D perhaps TRBD1 (5 bases). Trimming left V 1 base short and J 3 bases short, with 12 bases between. Per the germline V gene, CDR1 is MGHRA and CDR2 is YSYEKL. This CDR3 has 15 amino acids. The CDR3 protein is CASSQAGGVYTEAFF. In DNA form, the CDR3 reads TGCGCCAGCAGCCAAGCCGGGGGGGTTTACACTGAAGCTTTCTTT.

V gene TRBV4-1 combines with J gene TRBJ2-3; no definite D call. The CDR3 has 15 residues. Trimming stripped 5 bases from V and 0 bases from J, with 12 bases between. Germline V gene sequence: CDR1 MGHRA, CDR2 YSYEKL. DNA for the CDR3: TGCGCCAGCAGCAAGTTGGGCCTTAGCACAGATACGCAGTATTTT. It yields the protein CASSKLGLSTDTQYF.

This clone was recorded a few times. This chain uses TRBV7-9 with TRBJ1-2, with 10 bases matching TRBD1. CDR3 length: 12 amino acids. The ends lost 8 bases at V and 3 bases at J; junction bases unmatched: 0. In germline, CDR1 is SEHNR, CDR2 FQNEAQ (reference sequence). The CDR3 DNA follows: TGTGCCAGCGGACAGGGGGACTATGGCTACACCTTC. Translated: CASGQGDYGYTF.

The J gene is TRBJ1-5, the V gene TRBV7-9; D remains ambiguous. V was clipped by 2 bases and J by 5 bases, with 10 bases between them. This CDR3 comprises 14 residues. Per the germline V gene, CDR1 is SEHNR and CDR2 is FQNEAQ (reference sequence). CDR3 DNA sequence: TGTGCCAGCAGCTTACAAGGGAGGCATCAGCCCCAGCATTTT. The encoded protein is CASSLQGRHQPQHF.

The chain employs TRBV3-1 (or the pseudogene TRBV3-2) and TRBJ2-1; tentatively, D is TRBD1 (6 bases). The germline V and J ends were trimmed by 1 base and 4 bases, with 14 bases remaining between them. The CDR3 is 16 amino acids. The germline gives CDR1 LGHDT, CDR2 YNNKEL (reference sequence). The CDR3 DNA sequence: TGTGCCAGCAGCCAAGCCTTAAGGACAGCTTACAATGAGCAGTTCTTC. This encodes CASSQALRTAYNEQFF.

The V and J genes are TRBV4-2 and TRBJ1-5; possible D gene TRBD1, 6 bases. The V and J ends lost 5 bases and 2 bases respectively, with 22 bases between them. Germline V lookup: CDR1 LGHNA, CDR2 YNFKEQ. The CDR3 spans 18 residues. CDR3 in DNA: TGTGCCAGCAGCTCCGGGACACCCCCTTCCTCCGGCAATCAGCCCCAGCATTTT. It yields the protein CASSSGTPPSSGNQPQHF.

This chain links TRBV7-2 with TRBJ1-2; D may be TRBD1 (5 bases). The V gene lost 5 bases and the J gene lost 4 bases, with 20 bases spanning the gap. Per germline, CDR1 SGHTA and CDR2 FQGNSA. This CDR3 is built from 16 residues. DNA for the CDR3: TGTGCCAGCAGCCCAGCGCAGGGCAGGTCTGGCTATGGCTACACCTTC. It encodes CASSPAQGRSGYGYTF.

The chain carries TRBV5-6 and TRBJ1-2; 8 bases are a match to TRBD1. From germline, CDR1 is SGHDT and CDR2 YYEEEE. The CDR3 totals 13 residues. V lost 3 bases and J lost 8; bases outside the gene matches: 6. For the CDR3, the DNA is TGTGCCAGCAGCTCCCCGGACAGGGAGGGCTACACCTTC. Its translation: CASSSPDREGYTF. Drawing the rest from reference TRBV5-6 and TRBJ1-2, the complete variable domain is DAGVTQSPTHLIKTRGQQVTLRCSPKSGHDTVSWYQQALGQGPQFIFQYYEEEERQRGNFPDRFSGHQFPNYSSELNVNALLLGDSALYLCASSSPDREGYTFGSGTRLTVV.

This chain links TRBV27 with TRBJ2-3; the D gene is possibly TRBD1 (5 bases). V was cut by 6 bases and J by 6 bases, with 13 bases left in between. The germline gives CDR1 MNHEY, CDR2 SMNVEV (reference sequence). This CDR3 contains 13 residues. CDR3 protein: CASSQGVDDTQYF. DNA of the CDR3: TGTGCCAGCAGCCAGGGTGTAGACGATACGCAGTATTTT.